Sequencing of this T cell receptor (beta chain) was carried out in a study of T cells in tumors after PD-1 blockade. At the level of the study: Some patients also took daily vismodegib 150 mg during anti-PD-1 treatment. Tumor samples averaged about 28,000 templates (range roughly 550-100,000) and 5,000 to 7,500 unique clonotypes.

A remark on this clone: What it binds is unknown.

Study-wide findings and caveats: Two pre-treatment samples showed no clonal replacement between them.

This table comes from immunoSEQ multiplex PCR, and its TCRdb copy is limited to in-frame clones, with some not included. The repertoire holds a few thousand clones, with roughly three fifths as singletons. CDR3 size: 14 residues. Germline V gene sequence: CDR1 SGHDT, CDR2 YYEEEE. V was shortened by 0 bases and J by 3 bases, with 10 bases between the two germline ends. The rearrangement joins TRBV5-6 to TRBJ2-7, with D possibly being TRBD2 (5 bases). The TCR originated in a human donor with basal cell carcinoma. Sequenced material: tumor tissue, taken after anti-PD-1 treatment. CDR3 sequence (DNA): TGTGCCAGCAGCTTGGCGGACTCACTCTACGAGCAGTACTTC. It is translated as CASSLADSLYEQYF.